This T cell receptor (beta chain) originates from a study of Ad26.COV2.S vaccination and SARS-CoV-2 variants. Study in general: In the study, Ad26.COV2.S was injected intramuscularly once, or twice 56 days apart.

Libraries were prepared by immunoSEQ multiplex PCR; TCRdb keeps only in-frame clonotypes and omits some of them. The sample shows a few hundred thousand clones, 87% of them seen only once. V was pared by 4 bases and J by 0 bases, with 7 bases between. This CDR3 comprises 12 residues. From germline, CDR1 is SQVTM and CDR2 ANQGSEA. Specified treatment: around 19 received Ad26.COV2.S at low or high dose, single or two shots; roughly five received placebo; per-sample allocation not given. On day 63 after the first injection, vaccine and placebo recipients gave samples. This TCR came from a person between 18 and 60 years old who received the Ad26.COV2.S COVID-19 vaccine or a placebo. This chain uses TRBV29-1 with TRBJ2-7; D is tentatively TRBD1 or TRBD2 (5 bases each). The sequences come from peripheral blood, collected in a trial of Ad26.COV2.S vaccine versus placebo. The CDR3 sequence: CSVAGGSYEQYF. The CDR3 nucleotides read TGCAGCGTTGCTGGGGGCTCCTACGAGCAGTACTTC.